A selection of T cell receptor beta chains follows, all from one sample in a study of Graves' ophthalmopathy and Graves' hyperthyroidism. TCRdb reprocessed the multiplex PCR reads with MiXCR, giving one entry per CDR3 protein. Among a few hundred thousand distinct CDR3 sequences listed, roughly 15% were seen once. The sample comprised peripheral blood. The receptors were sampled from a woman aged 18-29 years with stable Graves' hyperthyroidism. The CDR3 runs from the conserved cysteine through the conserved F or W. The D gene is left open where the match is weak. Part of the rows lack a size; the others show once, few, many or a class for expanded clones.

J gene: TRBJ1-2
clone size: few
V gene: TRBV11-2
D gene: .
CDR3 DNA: TGTGCCAGCAGCTCTACGAGAAAAACTAACTATGGCTACACCTTC
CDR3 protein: CASSSTRKTNYGYTF

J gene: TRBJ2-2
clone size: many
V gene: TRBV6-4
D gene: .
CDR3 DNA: TGTGCCAGCCTATCGAACTGGGGTAGCATGAACACCGGGGAGCTGTTTTTT
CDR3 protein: CASLSNWGSMNTGELFF

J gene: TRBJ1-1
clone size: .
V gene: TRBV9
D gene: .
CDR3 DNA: TGTGCCAGCAGCGTAGTGACTCACCCTAGGGACACTGAAGCTTTCTTT
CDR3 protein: CASSVVTHPRDTEAFF

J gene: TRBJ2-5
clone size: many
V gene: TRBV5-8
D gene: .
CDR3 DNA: TGTGCCAGCAGCTTCCTAGCGACAGAGACCCAGTACTTC
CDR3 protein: CASSFLATETQYF

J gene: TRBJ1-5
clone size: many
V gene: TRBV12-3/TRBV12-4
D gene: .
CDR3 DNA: TGTGCCAGCAGCGATTATTCAGGGGGCAATCAGCCCCAGCATTTT
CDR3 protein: CASSDYSGGNQPQHF

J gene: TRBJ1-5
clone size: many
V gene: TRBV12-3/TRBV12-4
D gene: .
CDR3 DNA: TGTGCCAGCAGTTTGGGGGGTCACAATCAGCCCCAGCATTTT
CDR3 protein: CASSLGGHNQPQHF

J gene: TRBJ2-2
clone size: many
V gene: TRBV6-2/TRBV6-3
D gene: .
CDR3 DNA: TGTGCCAGCAGTGCACCAGGGGCGAACACCGGGGAGCTGTTTTTT
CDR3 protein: CASSAPGANTGELFF

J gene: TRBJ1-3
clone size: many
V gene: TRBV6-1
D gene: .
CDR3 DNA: TGTGCCAGCAGACCCAGGGACTACTCTGGAAACACCATATATTTT
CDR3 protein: CASRPRDYSGNTIYF

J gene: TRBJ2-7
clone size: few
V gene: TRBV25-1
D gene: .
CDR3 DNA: TGTGCCAGCAGTGAATATATGGTGAAGGGCGAGCAGTACTTC
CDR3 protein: CASSEYMVKGEQYF

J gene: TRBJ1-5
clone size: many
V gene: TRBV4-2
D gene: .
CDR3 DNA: TGTGCCAGCAGCCAAGAGGGCAGTTATTATAGCAATCAGCCCCAGCATTTT
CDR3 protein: CASSQEGSYYSNQPQHF

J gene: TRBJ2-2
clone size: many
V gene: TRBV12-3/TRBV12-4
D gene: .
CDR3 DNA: TGTGCCAGCAGTACCTACAGGGTGCCCGGGGAGCTGTTTTTT
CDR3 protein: CASSTYRVPGELFF

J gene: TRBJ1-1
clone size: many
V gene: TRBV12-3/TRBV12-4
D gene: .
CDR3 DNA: TGTGCCACCATTCAAGGCACTGAAGCTTTCTTT
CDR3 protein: CATIQGTEAFF

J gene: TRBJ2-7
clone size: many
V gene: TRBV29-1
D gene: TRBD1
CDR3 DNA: TGCAGCGTTTACGGACAGGCTTCCTACGAGCAGTACTTC
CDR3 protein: CSVYGQASYEQYF

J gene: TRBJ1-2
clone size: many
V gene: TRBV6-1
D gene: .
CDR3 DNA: TGTGCCAGCAGTGTAATATTCGGTCCTAACTATGGCTACACCTTC
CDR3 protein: CASSVIFGPNYGYTF

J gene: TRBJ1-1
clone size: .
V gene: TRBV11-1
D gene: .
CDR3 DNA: TGTGCCAGCAGCTACCGGACGGAGAACACTGAAGCTTTCTTT
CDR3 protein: CASSYRTENTEAFF